Listed below are T cell receptor beta chains from one sample, sequenced in a study of long-term antiretroviral therapy in people with HIV. The protocol was immunoSEQ multiplex PCR, while the TCRdb copy is restricted to in-frame clones and leaves out a portion. The profile shows about 38,000 clones, roughly 80% of them singletons. The source was unsorted PBMCs, collected 1.5 years after starting antiretroviral therapy. The receptors here all came from a man between 18 and 35 years old with HIV. CDR3s include the opening cysteine and the closing phenylalanine or tryptophan. The D gene is left open where the match is weak. Some rows mark clone size as missing; the rest say once, few, many or name a class of expanded clone.

V	J	size	D	DNA	CDR3
TRBV21-1	TRBJ2-7	NA	NA	TGTGCCATCCCACAGGGGGTCGTATACTTC	CAIPQGVVYF
TRBV7-2	TRBJ2-7	NA	TRBD1	TGTGCCAGCAGCTCCACGCCGACAGGGTTCGCCTACGAGCAGTACTTC	CASSSTPTGFAYEQYF
TRBV10-3	TRBJ2-1	NA	TRBD2	TGTGCCATCAAGGATCTAGCGGGAGGCTCCAATGAGCAGTTCTTC	CAIKDLAGGSNEQFF
TRBV15	TRBJ2-5	NA	NA	TGTGCCACCAGCAGAGACAGGGAGAACCAAGAGACCCAGTACTTC	CATSRDRENQETQYF
TRBV6-5	TRBJ2-1	NA	TRBD2	TGTGCCAGCAGCTCCGGGACTAGCGGAGAGCAGTTCTTC	CASSSGTSGEQFF
TRBV7-2	TRBJ2-7	NA	NA	TGTGCCAGCAGCAGGCGAGGACTTCTTAGCTCCTACGAGCAGTACTTC	CASSRRGLLSSYEQYF
TRBV7-2	TRBJ1-2	once	NA	TGTGCCAGCAGCTCGGTAGGGTGGGGCTACACCTTC	CASSSVGWGYTF
TRBV7-2	TRBJ2-2	NA	TRBD2	TGTGCCAGCAGCCTAGGACTAGCGAACACCGGGGAGCTGTTTTTT	CASSLGLANTGELFF
TRBV28	TRBJ1-1	once	TRBD1	TGTGCCAGCAGTTTCGCCCGGGACAGGGTATGGAACACTGAAGCTTTCTTT	CASSFARDRVWNTEAFF
TRBV5-5	TRBJ1-1	NA	NA	TGTGCCAGCAGCTTGAACACTTTGAACACTGAAGCTTTCTTT	CASSLNTLNTEAFF
TRBV18	TRBJ2-5	NA	NA	TGTGCCAGCTCACCTCAAGAGACCCAGTACTTC	CASSPQETQYF
TRBV5-6	TRBJ2-7	NA	NA	TGTGCCAGCAGCCACGGGACAAACTACGAGCAGTACTTC	CASSHGTNYEQYF
TRBV28	TRBJ2-7	NA	NA	TGTGCCAGCAGTTTATCTAGTAGGCTCTACGAGCAGTACTTC	CASSLSSRLYEQYF
TRBV30	TRBJ2-7	NA	NA	TGTGCCTGGAACACGTACGGCCCCTCTGAGCAGTACTTC	CAWNTYGPSEQYF
TRBV30	TRBJ1-3	NA	NA	TGTGCCTGGAGTGTACGCGGGAGGGGTCCTGGAAACACCATATATTTT	CAWSVRGRGPGNTIYF
TRBV5-5	TRBJ1-1	NA	NA	TGTGCCAGCATCCACGACCTGAACACTGAAGCTTTCTTT	CASIHDLNTEAFF
TRBV7-9	TRBJ1-4	few	NA	TGTGCCAGCAGCGATGGACTGTCTGGGAATGAAAAACTGTTTTTT	CASSDGLSGNEKLFF
TRBV6-6	TRBJ2-7	NA	NA	TGTGCCAGCAGTTACTCGAGAGGGGCCTACGAGCAGTACTTC	CASSYSRGAYEQYF
TRBV7-9	TRBJ2-7	NA	TRBD2	TGTGCCAGCAGCCCCCCTCTAGCTAGCGGAGCCTACGAGCAGTACTTC	CASSPPLASGAYEQYF
TRBV27	TRBJ1-1	NA	NA	TGTGCCAGCAGTTTAATGCCAGGGGCCACTGAAGCTTTCTTT	CASSLMPGATEAFF
TRBV29-1	TRBJ2-3	NA	TRBD2	TGCAGCGTTCTCTCGGGACTAGCGGGAGGGCAAGATACGCAGTATTTT	CSVLSGLAGGQDTQYF
TRBV19	TRBJ1-5	NA	TRBD1	TGTGCCAGTAAGAGGGTCGGACAGGCTTCTAATCAGCCCCAGCATTTT	CASKRVGQASNQPQHF
TRBV5-4	TRBJ2-1	NA	NA	TGTGCCAGCAGCTTCGGTCCGGGGACCAATGAGCAGTTCTTC	CASSFGPGTNEQFF
TRBV6-1	TRBJ1-5	NA	NA	TGTGCCAGCAGTGCCCGGGGGCGTAGAGTTGGTCAGCCCCAGCATTTT	CASSARGRRVGQPQHF
TRBV6-5	TRBJ1-1	NA	TRBD1	TGTGCCAGCAGACAGGGGGCGCTGGGCACTGAAGCTTTCTTT	CASRQGALGTEAFF
TRBV10-3	TRBJ2-7	NA	TRBD2	TGTGCCATCAGTGAGACTAGCGGTCCCTACGAGCAGTACTTC	CAISETSGPYEQYF
TRBV7-2	TRBJ2-7	few	NA	TGTGCCAGCAGCTGGCAGGTGTACGAGCAGTACTTC	CASSWQVYEQYF
TRBV6-5	TRBJ2-2	NA	NA	TGTGCCGGAGCCCCGGGACTGTACACCGGGGAGCTGTTTTTT	CAGAPGLYTGELFF
TRBV6-5	TRBJ2-7	NA	TRBD1	TGTGCCAGCAGTTACTCGACAGGGAGCGAGCAGTACTTC	CASSYSTGSEQYF
TRBV4-3	TRBJ2-7	NA	NA	TGCGCCAGCAGCCAAGATCCGGGGAGCTCCTACGAGCAGTACTTC	CASSQDPGSSYEQYF
TRBV5-6	TRBJ2-5	NA	TRBD1	TGTGCCAGCCGTGGGACAGGTGAGGGCGAGACCCAGTACTTC	CASRGTGEGETQYF
TRBV15	TRBJ2-3	few	NA	TGTGCCACCAGCAACCTCGGGGCCCACACAGATACGCAGTATTTT	CATSNLGAHTDTQYF
TRBV19	TRBJ1-5	medium-sized	NA	TGTGCCAGTAGTATAGGTCTTCGGGGCAATCAGCCCCAGCATTTT	CASSIGLRGNQPQHF
TRBV5-6	TRBJ2-7	NA	TRBD2	TGTGCCAGCAGCGCTCGGCGCGGGAGGGCCACCTACGAGCAGTACTTC	CASSARRGRATYEQYF
TRBV10-3	TRBJ2-2	NA	NA	TGTGCCATCAGTGAGTCAGTTGTCGGGGGTCCGAACACCGGGGAGCTGTTTTTT	CAISESVVGGPNTGELFF
TRBV28	TRBJ1-4	NA	NA	TGTGCCAGCAGTTCACCCCGAGGCCTTAATGAAAAACTGTTTTTT	CASSSPRGLNEKLFF
TRBV4-1	TRBJ2-7	NA	TRBD2	TGCGCCAGCAGCCAAGCCCTGACTAGCGGGAGTTACGAGCAGTACTTC	CASSQALTSGSYEQYF
TRBV7-2	TRBJ2-7	NA	TRBD1	TGTGCCAGCAGCTTAATAGGACAGGTGGAATACGAGCAGTACTTC	CASSLIGQVEYEQYF
TRBV28	TRBJ1-5	NA	NA	TGTGCCAGCATCAGCAGCTTGTGGGTTTGGAGCAATCAGCCCCAGCATTTT	CASISSLWVWSNQPQHF
TRBV14	TRBJ2-7	NA	NA	TGTGCCAGCAGCGTAAATTCGGGTTTCGGCGAGCAGTACTTC	CASSVNSGFGEQYF
TRBV7-2	TRBJ1-1	once	NA	TGTGCCAGCAGCCCCGCTGGGGTGGGCACTGAAGCTTTCTTT	CASSPAGVGTEAFF
TRBV10-3	TRBJ2-3	NA	NA	TGTGCATCAGGAGGAGATACGCAGTATTTT	CASGGDTQYF
TRBV5-1	TRBJ2-3	NA	TRBD2	TGCGCCAGCAGCTTGACCGCAGGTGGGGGAGGGCGCACAGATACGCAGTATTTT	CASSLTAGGGGRTDTQYF
TRBV19	TRBJ2-4	NA	TRBD1	TGTGCCAGTAGAACTACCGACAGGGGGTACCCGGGGAACATTCAGTACTTC	CASRTTDRGYPGNIQYF
TRBV5-1	TRBJ2-2	NA	TRBD2	TGCGCCAGCAGCTTGGTGACTAGCGACACCGGGGAGCTGTTTTTT	CASSLVTSDTGELFF
TRBV5-6	TRBJ1-4	NA	NA	TGTGCCAGCAGCTTTTGGTTGGCAGGAGGAGAAAAACTGTTTTTT	CASSFWLAGGEKLFF
TRBV19	TRBJ2-2	few	TRBD2	TGTGCCAGTAGTCCCGGGGTAGCGGGAGGGAAGAACACCGGGGAGCTGTTTTTT	CASSPGVAGGKNTGELFF
TRBV19	TRBJ2-3	once	TRBD2	TGTGCCAGTAGTATGGGACTAGCGGGCACAGATACGCAGTATTTT	CASSMGLAGTDTQYF
TRBV28	TRBJ1-1	few	TRBD1	TGTGCCAGCAGTTTCACAGGGGGGGTCACTGAAGCTTTCTTT	CASSFTGGVTEAFF
TRBV10-1	TRBJ2-2	NA	TRBD2	TGCGCCAGCAGTCCGGGGGGGGCTAACACCGGGGAGCTGTTTTTT	CASSPGGANTGELFF
TRBV27	TRBJ2-3	NA	NA	TGTGCCAGTCAGCGGGCCCCTAGCACAGATACGCAGTATTTT	CASQRAPSTDTQYF